Below, one TCR beta chain is given with its context. Antigen specificity is unknown. This table comes from immunoSEQ multiplex PCR, and its TCRdb copy is limited to in-frame clones, with some not included. The repertoire holds about 60,000 clones, with 56% as singletons. Germline V lookup: CDR1 SNHLY, CDR2 FYNNEI. The CDR3 is 15 amino acids. Trimming cost V 3 bases and J 3 bases, with 12 bases left between them. This record comes from a study of cytotoxic CD8 clonotypes in ibrutinib-treated CLL. As for the study in general: Partial response was seen in about 25 patients and complete response in 2; after median roughly 66 months, around 14 stayed remitted, around 12 progressed. Findings and caveats of the study: For progressing versus sustained-remission patients, sampling times were not the same. Clonality at baseline surpassed age-matched healthy donors and tracked circulating CD8+ T-cell counts.

The sample consisted of PBMCs, taken after 24 months of ibrutinib treatment. The clonotype was recovered from a human donor with chronic lymphocytic leukemia. V usage is TRBV2 and J usage is TRBJ1-5; D unclear. CDR3 protein: CASSDSTPVNQPQHF. The CDR3 nucleotides are TGTGCCAGCAGTGACTCCACACCCGTCAATCAGCCCCAGCATTTT. Using reference TRBV2 and TRBJ1-5 for the parts outside the CDR3, the full variable domain is EPEVTQTPSHQVTQMGQEVILRCVPISNHLYFYWYRQILGQKVEFLVSFYNNEISEKSEIFDDQFSVERPDGSNFTLKIRSTKLEDSAMYFCASSDSTPVNQPQHFGDGTRLSIL.